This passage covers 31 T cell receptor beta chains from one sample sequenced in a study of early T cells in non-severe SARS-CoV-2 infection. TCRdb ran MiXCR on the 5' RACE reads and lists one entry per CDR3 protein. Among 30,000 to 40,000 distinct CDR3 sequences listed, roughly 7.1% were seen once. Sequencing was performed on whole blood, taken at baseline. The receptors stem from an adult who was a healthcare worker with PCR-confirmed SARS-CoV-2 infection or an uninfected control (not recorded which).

The chain's CDR3 is CASSLASASGSRNTQYF. Written as DNA, the CDR3 is TGTGCCAGCAGCTTAGCTTCGGCTAGCGGGAGTCGAAATACGCAGTATTTT. The J gene is TRBJ2-3, the V gene TRBV7-2; 10 bases are a match to TRBD2. V shed 0 bases and J 7 bases; nucleotides not matched to a gene: 10. Germline V gene lookup returns CDR1 SGHTA and CDR2 FQGNSA. The CDR3 is 17 amino acids.

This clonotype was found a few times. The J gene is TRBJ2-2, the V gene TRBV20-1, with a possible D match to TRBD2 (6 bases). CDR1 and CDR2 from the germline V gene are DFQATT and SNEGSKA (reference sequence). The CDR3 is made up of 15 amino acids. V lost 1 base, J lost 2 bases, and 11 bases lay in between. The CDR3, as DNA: TGCAGTGCTAGAGGGACTACCCGAAACACCGGGGAGCTGTTTTTT. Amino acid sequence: CSARGTTRNTGELFF.

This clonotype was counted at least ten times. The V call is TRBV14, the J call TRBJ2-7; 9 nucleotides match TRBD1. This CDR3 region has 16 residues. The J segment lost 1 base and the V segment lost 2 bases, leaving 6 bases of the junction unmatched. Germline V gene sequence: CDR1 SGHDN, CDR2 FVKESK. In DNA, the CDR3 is TGTGCCAGCAGCCAACGGCTGGGACAGGGTTCCTACGAGCAGTACTTC. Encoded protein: CASSQRLGQGSYEQYF.

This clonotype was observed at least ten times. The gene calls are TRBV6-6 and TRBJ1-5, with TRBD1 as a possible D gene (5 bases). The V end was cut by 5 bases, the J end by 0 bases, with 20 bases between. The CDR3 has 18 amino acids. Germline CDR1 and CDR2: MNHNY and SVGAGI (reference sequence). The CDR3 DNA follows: TGTGCCAGCAGTGAGGACCTTGACAGCCGATATAGCAATCAGCCCCAGCATTTT. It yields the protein CASSEDLDSRYSNQPQHF.

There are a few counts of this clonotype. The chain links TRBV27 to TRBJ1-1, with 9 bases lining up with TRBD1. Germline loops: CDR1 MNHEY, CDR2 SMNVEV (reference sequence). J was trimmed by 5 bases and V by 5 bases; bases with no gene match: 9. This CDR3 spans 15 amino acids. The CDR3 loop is CASSTTGGAETEAFF. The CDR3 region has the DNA TGTGCCAGCAGTACAACAGGGGGCGCAGAAACTGAAGCTTTCTTT.

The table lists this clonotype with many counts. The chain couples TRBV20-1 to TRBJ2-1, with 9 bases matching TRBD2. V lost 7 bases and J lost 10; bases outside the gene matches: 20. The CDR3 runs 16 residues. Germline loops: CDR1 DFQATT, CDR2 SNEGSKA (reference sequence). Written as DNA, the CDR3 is TGCAGTGGGCTAGCGGGACTCTCAGCCTTTTCCCCAGAGCAGTTCTTC. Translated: CSGLAGLSAFSPEQFF.

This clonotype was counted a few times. The CDR3 sequence is CSASRTGGYNEQFF. The DNA of the CDR3 is TGCAGTGCTAGCAGGACAGGGGGCTACAATGAGCAGTTCTTC. This rearrangement joins TRBV20-1 to TRBJ2-1, with TRBD1 matching 10 bases. J gave up 3 bases and V 3 bases, and 2 bases lay outside the gene matches. The CDR3 is made up of 14 amino acids. Germline CDR1 DFQATT, CDR2 SNEGSKA (reference sequence).

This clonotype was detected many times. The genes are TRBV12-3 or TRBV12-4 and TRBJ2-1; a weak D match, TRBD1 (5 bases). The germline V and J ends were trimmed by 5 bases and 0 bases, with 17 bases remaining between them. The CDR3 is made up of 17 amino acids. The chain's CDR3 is CASSRAGSSYSYNEQFF. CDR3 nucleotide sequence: TGTGCCAGCAGTAGGGCAGGGTCCTCATACTCCTACAATGAGCAGTTCTTC.

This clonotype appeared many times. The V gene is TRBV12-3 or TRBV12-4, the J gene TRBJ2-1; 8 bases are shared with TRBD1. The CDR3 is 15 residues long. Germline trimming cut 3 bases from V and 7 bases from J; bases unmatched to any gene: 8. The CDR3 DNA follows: TGTGCCAGCAGTTTCCGGACAGGGCTGGGGAATGAGCAGTTCTTC. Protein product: CASSFRTGLGNEQFF.

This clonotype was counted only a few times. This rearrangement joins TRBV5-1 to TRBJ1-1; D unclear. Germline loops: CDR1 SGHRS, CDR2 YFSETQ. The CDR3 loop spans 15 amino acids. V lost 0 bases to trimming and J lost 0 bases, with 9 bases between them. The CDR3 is CASSLGSVMNTEAFF. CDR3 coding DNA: TGCGCCAGCAGCTTGGGATCAGTCATGAACACTGAAGCTTTCTTT.

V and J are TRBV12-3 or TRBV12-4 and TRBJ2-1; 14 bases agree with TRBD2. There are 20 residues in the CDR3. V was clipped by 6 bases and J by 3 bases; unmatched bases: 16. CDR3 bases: TGTGCCAGCAGGAGTTCCGGGACTAGCGGGAGAGGGAAGAACTACAATGAGCAGTTCTTC. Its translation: CASRSSGTSGRGKNYNEQFF.

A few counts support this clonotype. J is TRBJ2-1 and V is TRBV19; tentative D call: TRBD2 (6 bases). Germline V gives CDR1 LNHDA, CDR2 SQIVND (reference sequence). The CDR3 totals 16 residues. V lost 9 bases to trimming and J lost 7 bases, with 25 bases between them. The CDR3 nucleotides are TGTGCCAGCCGCCTCGGGGCCGGGACTGGTCTTAATGAGCAGTTCTTC. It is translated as CASRLGAGTGLNEQFF.

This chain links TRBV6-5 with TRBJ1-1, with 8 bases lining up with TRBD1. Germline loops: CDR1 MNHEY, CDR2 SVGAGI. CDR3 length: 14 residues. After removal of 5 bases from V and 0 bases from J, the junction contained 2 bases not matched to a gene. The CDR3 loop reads CASSRDRLNTEAFF. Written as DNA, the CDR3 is TGTGCCAGCAGTCGGGACAGGCTGAACACTGAAGCTTTCTTT.

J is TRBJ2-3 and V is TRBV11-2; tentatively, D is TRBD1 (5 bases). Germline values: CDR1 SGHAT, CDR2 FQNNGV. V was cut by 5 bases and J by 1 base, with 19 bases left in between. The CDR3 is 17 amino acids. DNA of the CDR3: TGTGCCAGCAGCCTAGGTCGACCAGGGTCCGGCACAGATACGCAGTATTTT. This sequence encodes CASSLGRPGSGTDTQYF.

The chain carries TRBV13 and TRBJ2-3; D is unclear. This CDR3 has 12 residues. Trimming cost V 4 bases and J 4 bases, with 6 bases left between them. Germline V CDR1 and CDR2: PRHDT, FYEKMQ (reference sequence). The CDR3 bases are TGTGCCAGCAGCTCCGACCCAGATACGCAGTATTTT. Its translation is CASSSDPDTQYF.

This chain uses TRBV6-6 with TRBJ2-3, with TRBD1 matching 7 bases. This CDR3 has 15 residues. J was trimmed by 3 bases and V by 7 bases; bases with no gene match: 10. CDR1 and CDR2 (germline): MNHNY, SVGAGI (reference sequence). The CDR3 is CASTRQDRDTDTQYF. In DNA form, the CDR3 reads TGTGCCAGCACCCGTCAAGACAGGGATACAGATACGCAGTATTTT.

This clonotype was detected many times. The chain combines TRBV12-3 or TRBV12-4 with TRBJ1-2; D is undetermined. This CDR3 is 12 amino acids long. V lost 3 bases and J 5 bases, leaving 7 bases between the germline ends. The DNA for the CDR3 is TGTGCCAGCAGTTTGGGCAGATATGGCTACACCTTC. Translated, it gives CASSLGRYGYTF.

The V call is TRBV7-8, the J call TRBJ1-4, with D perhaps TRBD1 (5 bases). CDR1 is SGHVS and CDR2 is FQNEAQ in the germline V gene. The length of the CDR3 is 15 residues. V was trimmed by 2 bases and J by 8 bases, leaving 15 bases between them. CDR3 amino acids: CASSLSGGGGEKLFF. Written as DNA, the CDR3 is TGTGCCAGCAGCTTATCTGGGGGAGGAGGAGAAAAACTGTTTTTT.

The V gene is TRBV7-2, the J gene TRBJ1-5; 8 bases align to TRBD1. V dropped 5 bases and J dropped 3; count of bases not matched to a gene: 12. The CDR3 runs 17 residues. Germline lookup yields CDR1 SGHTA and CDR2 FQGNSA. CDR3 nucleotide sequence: TGTGCCAGCAGCCCTACCCCCAGGGGGCAGATCAATCAGCCCCAGCATTTT. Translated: CASSPTPRGQINQPQHF.

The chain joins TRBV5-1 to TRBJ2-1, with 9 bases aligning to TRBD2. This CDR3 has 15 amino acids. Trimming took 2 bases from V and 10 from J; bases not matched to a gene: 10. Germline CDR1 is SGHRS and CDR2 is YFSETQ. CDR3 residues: CASSFNLAGLGEQFF. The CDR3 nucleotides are TGCGCCAGCAGCTTCAATCTAGCGGGACTAGGGGAGCAGTTCTTC. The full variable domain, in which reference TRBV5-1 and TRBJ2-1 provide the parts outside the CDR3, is KAGVTQTPRYLIKTRGQQVTLSCSPISGHRSVSWYQQTPGQGLQFLFEYFSETQRNKGNFPGRFSGRQFSNSRSEMNVSTLELGDSALYLCASSFNLAGLGEQFFGPGTRLTVL.

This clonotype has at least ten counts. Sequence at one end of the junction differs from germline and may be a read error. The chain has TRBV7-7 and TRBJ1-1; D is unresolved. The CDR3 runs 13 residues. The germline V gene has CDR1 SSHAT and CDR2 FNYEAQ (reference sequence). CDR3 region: CASSLTANTEAFF. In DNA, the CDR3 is TGTGCTAGCAGCTTAACCGCGAACACTGAAGCTTTCTTT.

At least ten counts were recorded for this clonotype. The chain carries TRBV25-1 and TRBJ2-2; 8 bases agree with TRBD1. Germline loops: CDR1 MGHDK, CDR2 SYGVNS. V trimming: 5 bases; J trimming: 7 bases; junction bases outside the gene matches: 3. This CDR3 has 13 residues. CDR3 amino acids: CASSRQGSGELFF. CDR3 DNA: TGTGCCAGCAGTCGACAGGGGAGCGGGGAGCTGTTTTTT.

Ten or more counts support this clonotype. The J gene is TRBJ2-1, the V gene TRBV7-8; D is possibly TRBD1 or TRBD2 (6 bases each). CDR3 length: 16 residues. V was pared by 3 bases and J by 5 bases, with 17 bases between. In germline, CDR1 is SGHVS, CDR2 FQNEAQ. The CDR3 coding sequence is TGTGCCAGCAGCTTGAGGGGGACTGGAACAAACAATGAGCAGTTCTTC. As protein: CASSLRGTGTNNEQFF.

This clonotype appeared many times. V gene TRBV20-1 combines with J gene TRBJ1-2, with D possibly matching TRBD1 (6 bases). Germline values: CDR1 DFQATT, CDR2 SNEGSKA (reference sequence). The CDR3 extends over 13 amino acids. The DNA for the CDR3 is TGCAGGCCAAGCCATCAGGGGCCGCACGGCTACACCTTC. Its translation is CRPSHQGPHGYTF.

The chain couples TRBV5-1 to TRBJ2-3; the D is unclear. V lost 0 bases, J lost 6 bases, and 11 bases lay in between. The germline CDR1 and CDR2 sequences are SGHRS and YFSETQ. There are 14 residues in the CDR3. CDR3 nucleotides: TGCGCCAGCAGCTTGGTTATCTATCGGGATACGCAGTATTTT. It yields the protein CASSLVIYRDTQYF.

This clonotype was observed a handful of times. The CDR3 sequence: CASSYRGSTDTQYF. CDR3 bases: TGTGCCAGCAGTTACCGCGGGAGCACAGATACGCAGTATTTT. The chain uses TRBV6-5 and TRBJ2-3; D perhaps matches TRBD2 (5 bases). The CDR3 covers 14 residues. The germline V and J ends were trimmed by 2 bases and 0 bases, with 6 bases remaining between them. CDR1 is MNHEY and CDR2 is SVGAGI in the germline V gene.

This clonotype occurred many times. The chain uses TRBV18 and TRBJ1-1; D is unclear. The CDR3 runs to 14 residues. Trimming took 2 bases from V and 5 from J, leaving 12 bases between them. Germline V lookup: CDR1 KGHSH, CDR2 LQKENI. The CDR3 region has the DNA TGTGCCAGCTCACCAACTAACCGAGGGACTGAAGCTTTCTTT. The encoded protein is CASSPTNRGTEAFF.

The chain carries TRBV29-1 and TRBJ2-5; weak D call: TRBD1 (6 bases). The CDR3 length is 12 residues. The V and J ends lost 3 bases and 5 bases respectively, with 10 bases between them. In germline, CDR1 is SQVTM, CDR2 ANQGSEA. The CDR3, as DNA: TGCAGCGTTGATTGGGGGCGGGAGACCCAGTACTTC. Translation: CSVDWGRETQYF. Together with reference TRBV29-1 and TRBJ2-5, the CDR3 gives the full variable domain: SAVISQKPSRDICQRGTSLTIQCQVDSQVTMMFWYRQQPGQSLTLIATANQGSEATYESGFVIDKFPISRPNLTFSTLTVSNMSPEDSSIYLCSVDWGRETQYFGPGTRLLVL.

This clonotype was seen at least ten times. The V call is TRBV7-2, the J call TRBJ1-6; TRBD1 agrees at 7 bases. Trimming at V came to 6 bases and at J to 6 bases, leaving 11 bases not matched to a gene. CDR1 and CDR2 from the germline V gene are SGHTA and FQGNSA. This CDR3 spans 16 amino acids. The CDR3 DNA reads TGTGCCAGCAGGCCTATCGCCGGGACAGCTAATTCACCCCTCCACTTT. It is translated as CASRPIAGTANSPLHF.

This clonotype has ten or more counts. The CDR3 sequence is CASSYSGTGGDTGELFF. The DNA for the CDR3 is TGTGCCAGCAGTTACTCAGGGACAGGGGGAGACACCGGGGAGCTGTTTTTT. The V and J genes are TRBV6-2 or TRBV6-3 and TRBJ2-2, with 11 nucleotides matching TRBD1. This CDR3 contains 17 residues. CDR1 is MNHEY and CDR2 is SVGEGT in the germline V gene. The trim removed 0 bases at V and 3 bases at J, leaving 3 bases unmatched.

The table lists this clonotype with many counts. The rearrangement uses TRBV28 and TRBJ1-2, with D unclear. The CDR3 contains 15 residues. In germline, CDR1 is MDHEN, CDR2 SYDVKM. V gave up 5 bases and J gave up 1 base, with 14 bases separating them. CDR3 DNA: TGTGCCAGCAGTCCACCTCTCCAAGTTAACTATGGCTACACCTTC. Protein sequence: CASSPPLQVNYGYTF.